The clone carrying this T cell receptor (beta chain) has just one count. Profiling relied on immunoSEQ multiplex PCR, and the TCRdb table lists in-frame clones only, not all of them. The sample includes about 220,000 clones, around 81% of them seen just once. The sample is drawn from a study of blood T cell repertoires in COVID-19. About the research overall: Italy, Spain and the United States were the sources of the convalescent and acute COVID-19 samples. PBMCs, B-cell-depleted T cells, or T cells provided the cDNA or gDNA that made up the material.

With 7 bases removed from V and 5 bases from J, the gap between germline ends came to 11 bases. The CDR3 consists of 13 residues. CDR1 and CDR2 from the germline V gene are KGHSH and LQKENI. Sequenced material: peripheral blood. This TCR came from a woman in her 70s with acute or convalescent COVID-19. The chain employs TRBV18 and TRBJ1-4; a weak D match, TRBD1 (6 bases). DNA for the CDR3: TGTGCCAGCTGTCCGGACAGAAATGAAAAACTGTTTTTT. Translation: CASCPDRNEKLFF.